This T cell receptor (beta chain) emerged from a study of cytomegalovirus exposure and HLA in healthy donors. This CDR3 is 15 amino acids long. Germline lookup yields CDR1 MDHEN and CDR2 SYDVKM. The ends were cut back, 7 bases at V and 4 bases at J, with 19 bases in the middle. PCR primers comprised 60 Vbeta and 13 Jbeta primers. The data were produced by immunoSEQ multiplex PCR, yet TCRdb's version contains in-frame clones alone and is incomplete. The sample lists some 87,000 clones, 60% to 85% occurring once. The chain recombines TRBV28 with TRBJ1-2; possible D gene TRBD1, 5 bases. The sequenced material came from PBMCs. The clonotype comes from a man younger than 30 in good health and CMV-seropositive. The chain's CDR3 is CASNWGGSVLYGYTF. The CDR3 DNA reads as TGTGCCAGCAACTGGGGGGGATCGGTCCTCTATGGCTACACCTTC.